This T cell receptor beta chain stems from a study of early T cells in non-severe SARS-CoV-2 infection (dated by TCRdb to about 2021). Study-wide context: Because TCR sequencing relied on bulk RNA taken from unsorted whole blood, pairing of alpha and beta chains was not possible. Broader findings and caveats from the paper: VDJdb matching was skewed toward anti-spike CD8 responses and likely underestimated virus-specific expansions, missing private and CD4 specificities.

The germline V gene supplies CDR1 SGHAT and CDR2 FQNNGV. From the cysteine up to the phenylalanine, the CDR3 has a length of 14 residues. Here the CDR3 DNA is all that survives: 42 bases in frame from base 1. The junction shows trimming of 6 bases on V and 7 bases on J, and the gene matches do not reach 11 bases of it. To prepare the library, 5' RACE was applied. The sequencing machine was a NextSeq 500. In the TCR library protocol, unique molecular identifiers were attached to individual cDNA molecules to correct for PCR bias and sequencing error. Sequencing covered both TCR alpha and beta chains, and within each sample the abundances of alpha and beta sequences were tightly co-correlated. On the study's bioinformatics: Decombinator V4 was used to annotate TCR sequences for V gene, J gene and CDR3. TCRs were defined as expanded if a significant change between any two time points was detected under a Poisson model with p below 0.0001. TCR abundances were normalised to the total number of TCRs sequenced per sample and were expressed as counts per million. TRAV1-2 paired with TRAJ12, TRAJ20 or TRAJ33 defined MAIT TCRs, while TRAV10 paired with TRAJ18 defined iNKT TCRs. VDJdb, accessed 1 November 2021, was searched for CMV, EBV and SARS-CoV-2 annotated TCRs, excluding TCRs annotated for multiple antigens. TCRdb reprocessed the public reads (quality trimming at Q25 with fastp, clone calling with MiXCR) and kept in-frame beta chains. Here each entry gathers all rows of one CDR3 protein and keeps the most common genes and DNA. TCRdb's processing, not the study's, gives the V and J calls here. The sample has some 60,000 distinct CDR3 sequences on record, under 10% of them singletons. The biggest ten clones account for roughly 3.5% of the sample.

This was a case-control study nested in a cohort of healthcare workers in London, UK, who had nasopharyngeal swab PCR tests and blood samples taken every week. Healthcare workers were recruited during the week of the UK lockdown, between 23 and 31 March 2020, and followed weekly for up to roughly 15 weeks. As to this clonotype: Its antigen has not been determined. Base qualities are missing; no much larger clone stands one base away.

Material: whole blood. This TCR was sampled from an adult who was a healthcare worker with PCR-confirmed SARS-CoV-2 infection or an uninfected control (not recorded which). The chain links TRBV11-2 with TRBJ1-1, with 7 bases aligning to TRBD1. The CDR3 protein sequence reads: CASRHGTATHEAFF. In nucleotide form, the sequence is TGTGCCAGCAGGCATGGGACAGCCACCCATGAAGCTTTCTTT.